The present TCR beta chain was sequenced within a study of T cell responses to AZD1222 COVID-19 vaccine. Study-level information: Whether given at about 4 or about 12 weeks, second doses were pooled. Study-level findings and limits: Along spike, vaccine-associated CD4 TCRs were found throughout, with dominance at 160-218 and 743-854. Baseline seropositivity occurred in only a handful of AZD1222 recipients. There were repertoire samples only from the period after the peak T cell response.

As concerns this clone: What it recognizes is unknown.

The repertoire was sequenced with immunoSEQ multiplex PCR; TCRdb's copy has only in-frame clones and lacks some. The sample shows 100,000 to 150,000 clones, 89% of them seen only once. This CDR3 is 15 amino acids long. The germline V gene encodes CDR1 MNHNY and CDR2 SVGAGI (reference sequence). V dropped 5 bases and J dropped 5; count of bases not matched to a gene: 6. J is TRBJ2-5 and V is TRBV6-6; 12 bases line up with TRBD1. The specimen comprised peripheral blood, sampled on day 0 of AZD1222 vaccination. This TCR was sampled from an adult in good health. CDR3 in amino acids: CASSPGTGGIETQYF. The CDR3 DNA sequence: TGTGCCAGCAGTCCGGGGACAGGGGGCATCGAGACCCAGTACTTC.